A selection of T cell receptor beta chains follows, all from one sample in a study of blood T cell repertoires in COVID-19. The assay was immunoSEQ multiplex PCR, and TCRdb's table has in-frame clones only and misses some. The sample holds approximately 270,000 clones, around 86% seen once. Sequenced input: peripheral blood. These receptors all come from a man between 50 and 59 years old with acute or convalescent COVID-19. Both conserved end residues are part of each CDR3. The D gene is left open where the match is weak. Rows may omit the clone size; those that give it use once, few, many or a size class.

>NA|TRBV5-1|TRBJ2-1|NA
CASRVQESSYNEQFF
TGCGCCAGCAGAGTACAGGAAAGTTCCTACAATGAGCAGTTCTTC
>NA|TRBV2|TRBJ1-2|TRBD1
CASSGQGTGYGYTF
TGTGCCAGCAGTGGACAGGGTACAGGCTATGGCTACACCTTC
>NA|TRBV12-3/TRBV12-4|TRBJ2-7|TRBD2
CASRIPGGEQYF
TGTGCCAGCAGGATCCCGGGGGGCGAGCAGTACTTC
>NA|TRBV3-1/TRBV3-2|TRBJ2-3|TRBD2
CASSQNGGAADTQYF
TGTGCCAGCAGCCAAAACGGGGGGGCGGCCGATACGCAGTATTTT
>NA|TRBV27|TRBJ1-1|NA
CASRNRVNTEAFF
TGTGCCAGCAGAAACAGGGTGAACACTGAAGCTTTCTTT
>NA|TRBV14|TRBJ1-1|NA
CASSQDQNTEAFF
TGTGCCAGCAGCCAAGATCAGAACACTGAAGCTTTCTTT
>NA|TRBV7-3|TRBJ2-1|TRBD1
CASSWDRGNNEQFF
TGTGCCAGCAGCTGGGACAGGGGAAACAATGAGCAGTTCTTC
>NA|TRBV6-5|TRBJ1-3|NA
CASSYSPGNSGNTIYF
TGTGCCAGCAGTTACTCGCCGGGAAACTCTGGAAACACCATATATTTT
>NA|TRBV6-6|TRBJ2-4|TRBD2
CASSPSRLLAGSTKNIQYF
TGTGCCAGCAGTCCATCCAGACTTCTAGCGGGGTCGACCAAAAACATTCAGTACTTC
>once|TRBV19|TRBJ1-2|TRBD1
CASSISGTGGYGYTF
TGTGCCAGTAGTATAAGCGGGACAGGGGGATATGGCTACACCTTC
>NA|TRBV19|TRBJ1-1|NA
CASSWSGMNTEAFF
TGTGCCAGTAGTTGGTCGGGTATGAACACTGAAGCTTTCTTT
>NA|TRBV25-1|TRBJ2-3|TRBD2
CASSEYTGLALADTQYF
TGTGCCAGCAGTGAATACACGGGACTAGCGTTGGCAGATACGCAGTATTTT
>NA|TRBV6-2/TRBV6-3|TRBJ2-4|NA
CASSYAAGSAKNIQYF
TGTGCCAGCAGTTACGCCGCAGGGTCGGCCAAAAACATTCAGTACTTC
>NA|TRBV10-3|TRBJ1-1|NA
CAISGESQGFLLGDTEAFF
TGTGCCATCAGTGGGGAATCTCAGGGTTTCCTTTTGGGCGACACTGAAGCTTTCTTT
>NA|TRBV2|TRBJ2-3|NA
CASSEYGDTQYF
TGTGCCAGCAGTGAATACGGAGATACGCAGTATTTT
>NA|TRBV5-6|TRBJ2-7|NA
CASSLDSAGKQYF
TGTGCCAGCAGCTTGGATTCGGCAGGCAAGCAGTACTTC
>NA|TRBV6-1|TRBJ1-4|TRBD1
CASSEVAGGATNEKLFF
TGTGCCAGCAGTGAAGTTGCAGGGGGTGCAACTAATGAAAAACTGTTTTTT
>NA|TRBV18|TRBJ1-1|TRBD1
CASGPQGGEAFF
TGTGCCAGCGGGCCCCAGGGGGGTGAAGCTTTCTTT
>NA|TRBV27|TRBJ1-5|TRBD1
CASSSRQGANQPQHF
TGTGCCAGCAGTTCAAGACAGGGTGCCAATCAGCCCCAGCATTTT
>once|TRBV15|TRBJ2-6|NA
CATSVKQSSGANVLTF
TGTGCCACCAGCGTTAAACAGAGCTCTGGGGCCAACGTCCTGACTTTC
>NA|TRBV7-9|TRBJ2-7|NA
CASSFETKGDEQYF
TGTGCCAGCAGCTTTGAGACCAAGGGGGACGAGCAGTACTTC
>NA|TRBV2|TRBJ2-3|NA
CASFSGGTQYF
TGTGCCAGCTTCAGCGGAGGTACGCAGTATTTT
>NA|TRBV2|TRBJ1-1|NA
CASSVDSNTEAFF
TGTGCCAGCAGTGTTGACAGTAACACTGAAGCTTTCTTT
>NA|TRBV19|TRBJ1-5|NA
CASSIKGSGQPQHF
TGTGCCAGTAGTATCAAAGGATCGGGGCAGCCCCAGCATTTT
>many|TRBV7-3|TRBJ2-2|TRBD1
CASSLTGQGGTGELFF
TGTGCCAGCAGCTTAACGGGACAGGGAGGCACCGGGGAGCTGTTTTTT
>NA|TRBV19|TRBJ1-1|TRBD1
CASSTFRGRGTEAFF
TGTGCCAGTAGTACTTTTAGGGGGCGCGGCACTGAAGCTTTCTTT
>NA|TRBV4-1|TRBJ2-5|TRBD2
CASSQEGLDFQETQYF
TGCGCCAGCAGCCAAGAAGGACTAGACTTCCAAGAGACCCAGTACTTC
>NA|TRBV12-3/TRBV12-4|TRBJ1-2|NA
CASSPGAGHGYTF
TGTGCCAGCAGCCCCGGCGCGGGGCATGGCTACACCTTC
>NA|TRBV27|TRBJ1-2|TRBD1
CASSHLGQGYGYTF
TGTGCCAGCAGTCATTTAGGACAGGGCTATGGCTACACCTTC
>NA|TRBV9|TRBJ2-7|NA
CASSGNPWGQIDEQYF
TGTGCCAGCAGCGGAAACCCCTGGGGGCAGATTGACGAGCAGTACTTC
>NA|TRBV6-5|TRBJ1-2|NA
CASSSGAYGYTF
TGTGCCAGCAGCTCCGGAGCCTATGGCTACACCTTC
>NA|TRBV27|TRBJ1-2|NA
CASRFTSGPNYGYTF
TGTGCCAGCCGTTTTACGTCAGGGCCCAACTATGGCTACACCTTC
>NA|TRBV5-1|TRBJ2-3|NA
CASSFSSVSTQYF
TGCGCCAGCAGCTTTTCCTCAGTGTCAACGCAGTATTTT
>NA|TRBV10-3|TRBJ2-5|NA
CAISESGQGRAQYF
TGTGCCATCAGTGAGTCGGGGCAGGGGAGAGCCCAGTACTTC
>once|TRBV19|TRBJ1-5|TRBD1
CASTKWGQGNQPQHF
TGTGCCAGTACCAAATGGGGACAGGGAAATCAGCCCCAGCATTTT
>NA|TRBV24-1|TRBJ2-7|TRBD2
CAARTSGGYEQYF
TGTGCCGCCCGGACTAGCGGGGGCTACGAGCAGTACTTC
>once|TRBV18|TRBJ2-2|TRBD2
CASSPSTSGVTNTGELFF
TGTGCCAGCTCACCGTCGACTAGCGGGGTTACGAACACCGGGGAGCTGTTTTTT
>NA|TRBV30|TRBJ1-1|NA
CAWSKTGGNTEAFF
TGTGCCTGGAGTAAAACGGGGGGGAACACTGAAGCTTTCTTT
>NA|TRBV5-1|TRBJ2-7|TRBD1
CASSDTGGAGEQYF
TGCGCCAGCAGCGATACAGGGGGCGCGGGCGAGCAGTACTTC